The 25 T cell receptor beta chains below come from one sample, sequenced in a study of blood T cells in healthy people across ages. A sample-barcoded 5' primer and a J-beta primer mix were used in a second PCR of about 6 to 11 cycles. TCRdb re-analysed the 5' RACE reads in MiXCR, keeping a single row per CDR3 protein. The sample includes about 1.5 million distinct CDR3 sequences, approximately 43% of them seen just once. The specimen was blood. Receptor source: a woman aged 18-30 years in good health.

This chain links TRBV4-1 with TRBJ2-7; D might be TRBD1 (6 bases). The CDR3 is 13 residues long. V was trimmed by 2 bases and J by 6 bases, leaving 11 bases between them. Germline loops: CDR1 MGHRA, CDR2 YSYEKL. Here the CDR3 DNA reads TGCGCCAGCAGCCAAAAAACAGGGACCGAGCAGTACTTC. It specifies CASSQKTGTEQYF.

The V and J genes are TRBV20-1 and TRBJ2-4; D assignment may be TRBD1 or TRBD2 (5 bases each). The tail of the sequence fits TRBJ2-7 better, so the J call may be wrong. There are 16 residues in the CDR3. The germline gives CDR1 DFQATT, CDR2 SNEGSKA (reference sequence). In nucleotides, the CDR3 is TGCAGTGCTAGAGACTTTGGGACGGGATTGCTTGTCGAGCAGTACTTC. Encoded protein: CSARDFGTGLLVEQYF.

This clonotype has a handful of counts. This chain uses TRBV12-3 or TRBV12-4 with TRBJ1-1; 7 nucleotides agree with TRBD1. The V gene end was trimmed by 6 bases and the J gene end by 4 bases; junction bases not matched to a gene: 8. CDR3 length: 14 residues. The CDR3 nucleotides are TGTGCCAGCAGCCCCCGAGGACAGGTCACTGAAGCTTTCTTT. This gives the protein CASSPRGQVTEAFF.

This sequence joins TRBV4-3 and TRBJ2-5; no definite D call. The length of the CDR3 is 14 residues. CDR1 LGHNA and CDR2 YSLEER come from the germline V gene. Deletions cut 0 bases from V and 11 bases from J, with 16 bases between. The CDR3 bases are TGCGCCAGCAGCCAAGATCACGATTACAATGAGCAGTACTTC. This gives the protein CASSQDHDYNEQYF.

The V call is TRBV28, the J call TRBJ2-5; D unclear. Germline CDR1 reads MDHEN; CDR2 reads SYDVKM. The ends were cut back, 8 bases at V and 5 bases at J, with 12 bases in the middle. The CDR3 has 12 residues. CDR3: CASASGWETQYF. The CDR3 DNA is TGTGCCAGCGCTTCTGGGTGGGAGACCCAGTACTTC. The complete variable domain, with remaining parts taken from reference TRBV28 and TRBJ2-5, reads DVKVTQSSRYLVKRTGEKVFLECVQDMDHENMFWYRQDPGLGLRLIYFSYDVKMKEKGDIPEGYSVSREKKERFSLILESASTNQTSMYLCASASGWETQYFGPGTRLLVL.

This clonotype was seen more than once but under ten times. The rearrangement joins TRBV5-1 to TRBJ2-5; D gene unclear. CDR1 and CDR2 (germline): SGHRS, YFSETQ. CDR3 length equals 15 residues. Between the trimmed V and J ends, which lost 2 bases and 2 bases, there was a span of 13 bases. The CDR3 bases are TGCGCCAGCAGCTTTCGTGGCGCCCCTCAAGAGACCCAGTACTTC. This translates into CASSFRGAPQETQYF.

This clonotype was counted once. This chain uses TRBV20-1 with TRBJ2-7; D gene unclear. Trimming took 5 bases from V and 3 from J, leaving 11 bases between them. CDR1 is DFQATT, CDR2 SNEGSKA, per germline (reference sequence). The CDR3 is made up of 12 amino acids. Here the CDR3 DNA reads TGCAGTGCTGACCGGTACGGCTACGAGCAGTACTTC. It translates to CSADRYGYEQYF.

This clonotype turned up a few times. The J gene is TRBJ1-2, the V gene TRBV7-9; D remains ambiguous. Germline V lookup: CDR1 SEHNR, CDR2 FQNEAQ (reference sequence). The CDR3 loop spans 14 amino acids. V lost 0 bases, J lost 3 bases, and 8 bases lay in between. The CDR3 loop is CASSLAPEYYGYTF. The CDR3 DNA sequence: TGTGCCAGCAGCTTAGCCCCAGAGTACTATGGCTACACCTTC.

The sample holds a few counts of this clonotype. The CDR3 here is CASSQEQARNEQFF. The CDR3 region has the DNA TGCGCCAGCAGCCAAGAACAGGCTCGAAATGAGCAGTTCTTC. The chain couples TRBV4-1 to TRBJ2-1, with D perhaps matching TRBD1 (5 bases). V lost 0 bases and J 7 bases, leaving 10 bases between the germline ends. This CDR3 spans 14 amino acids. Germline loops: CDR1 MGHRA, CDR2 YSYEKL.

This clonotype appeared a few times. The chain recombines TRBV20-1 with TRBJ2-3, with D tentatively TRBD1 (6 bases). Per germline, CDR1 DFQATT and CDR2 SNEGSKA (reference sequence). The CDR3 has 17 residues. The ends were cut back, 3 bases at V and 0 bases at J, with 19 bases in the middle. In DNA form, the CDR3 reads TGCAGTGCTAGTGAGCCTCCCCGGGACAAAAGCACAGATACGCAGTATTTT. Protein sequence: CSASEPPRDKSTDTQYF.

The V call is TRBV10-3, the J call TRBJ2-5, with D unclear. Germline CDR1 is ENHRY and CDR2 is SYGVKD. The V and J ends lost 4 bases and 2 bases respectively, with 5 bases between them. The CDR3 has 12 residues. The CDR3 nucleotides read TGTGCCATCAGTGGGGGACAAGAGACCCAGTACTTC. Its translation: CAISGGQETQYF.

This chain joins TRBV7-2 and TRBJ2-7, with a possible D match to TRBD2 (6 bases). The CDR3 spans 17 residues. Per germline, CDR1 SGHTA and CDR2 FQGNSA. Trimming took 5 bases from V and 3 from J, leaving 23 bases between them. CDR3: CASSVRASSAPHYEQYF. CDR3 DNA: TGTGCCAGCAGCGTAAGAGCCTCTAGCGCGCCTCACTACGAGCAGTACTTC.

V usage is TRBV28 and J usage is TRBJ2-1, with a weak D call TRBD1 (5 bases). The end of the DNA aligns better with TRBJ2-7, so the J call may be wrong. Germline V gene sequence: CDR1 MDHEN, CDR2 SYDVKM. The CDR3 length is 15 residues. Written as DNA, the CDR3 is TGTGCCAGCAGCAAACGACCGACAGAATACAATGAGCAGTACTTC. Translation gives CASSKRPTEYNEQYF.

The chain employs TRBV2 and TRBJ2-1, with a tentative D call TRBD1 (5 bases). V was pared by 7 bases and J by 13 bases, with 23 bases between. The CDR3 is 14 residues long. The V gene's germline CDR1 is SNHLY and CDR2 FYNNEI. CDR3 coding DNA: TGTGCCAGCACCCGGCAGGGCTATCAAGAGACCCAGTTCTTC. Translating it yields CASTRQGYQETQFF. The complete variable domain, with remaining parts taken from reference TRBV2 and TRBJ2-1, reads EPEVTQTPSHQVTQMGQEVILRCVPISNHLYFYWYRQILGQKVEFLVSFYNNEISEKSEIFDDQFSVERPDGSNFTLKIRSTKLEDSAMYFCASTRQGYQETQFFGPGTRLTVL.

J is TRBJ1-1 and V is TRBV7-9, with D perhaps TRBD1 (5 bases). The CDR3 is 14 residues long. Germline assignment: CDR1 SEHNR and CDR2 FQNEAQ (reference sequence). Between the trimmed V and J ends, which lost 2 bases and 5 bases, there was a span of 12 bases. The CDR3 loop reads CASSLRGEKTEAFF. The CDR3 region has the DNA TGTGCCAGCAGCTTAAGGGGTGAGAAAACTGAAGCTTTCTTT.

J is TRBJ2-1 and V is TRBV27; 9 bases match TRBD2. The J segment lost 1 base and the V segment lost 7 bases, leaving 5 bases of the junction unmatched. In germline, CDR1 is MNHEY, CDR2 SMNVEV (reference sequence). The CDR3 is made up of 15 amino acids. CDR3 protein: CASNWSGGSYNEQFF. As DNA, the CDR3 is TGTGCCAGCAACTGGAGCGGGGGGTCCTACAATGAGCAGTTCTTC.

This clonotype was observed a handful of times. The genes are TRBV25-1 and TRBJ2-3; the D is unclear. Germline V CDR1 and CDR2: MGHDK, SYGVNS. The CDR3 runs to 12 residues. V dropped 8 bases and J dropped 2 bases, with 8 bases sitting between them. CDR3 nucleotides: TGTGCCAGCGGATCCGCCACAGATACGCAGTATTTT. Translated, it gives CASGSATDTQYF. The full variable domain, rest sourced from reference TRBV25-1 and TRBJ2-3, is EADIYQTPRYLVIGTGKKITLECSQTMGHDKMYWYQQDPGMELHLIHYSYGVNSTEKGDLSSESTVSRIRTEHFPLTLESARPSHTSQYLCASGSATDTQYFGPGTRLTVL.

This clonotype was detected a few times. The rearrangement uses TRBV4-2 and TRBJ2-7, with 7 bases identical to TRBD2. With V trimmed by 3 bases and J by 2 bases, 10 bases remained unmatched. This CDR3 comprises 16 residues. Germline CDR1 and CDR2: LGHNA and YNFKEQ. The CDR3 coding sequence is TGTGCCAGCAGCCAGGACGTAGCGGGCCCTGCCTACGAGCAGTACTTC. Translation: CASSQDVAGPAYEQYF.

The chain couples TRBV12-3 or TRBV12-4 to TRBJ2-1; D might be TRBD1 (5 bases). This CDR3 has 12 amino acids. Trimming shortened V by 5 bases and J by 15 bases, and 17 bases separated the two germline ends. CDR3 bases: TGTGCCAGCAGTCCGCGTGGGGCAGGGCTGTTCTTC. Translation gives CASSPRGAGLFF.

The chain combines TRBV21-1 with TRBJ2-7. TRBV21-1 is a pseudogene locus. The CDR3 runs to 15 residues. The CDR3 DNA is TGTGCCAGTAGCAAGGGTCCTAGCTCCTACAATGAGCAGTACTTC. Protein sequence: CASSKGPSSYNEQYF.

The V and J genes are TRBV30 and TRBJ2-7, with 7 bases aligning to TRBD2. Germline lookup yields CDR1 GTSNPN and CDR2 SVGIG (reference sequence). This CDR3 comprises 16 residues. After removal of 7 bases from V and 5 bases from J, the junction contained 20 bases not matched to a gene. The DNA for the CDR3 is TGTGCCTCTAGTGGGGGGGTCCCAGTAGCAACGGACGAGCAGTACTTC. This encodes CASSGGVPVATDEQYF.

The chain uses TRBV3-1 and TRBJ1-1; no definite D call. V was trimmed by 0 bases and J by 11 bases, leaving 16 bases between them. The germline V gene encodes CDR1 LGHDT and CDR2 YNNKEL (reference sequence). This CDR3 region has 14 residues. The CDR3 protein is CASSQDPIGPLAFF. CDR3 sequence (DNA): TGTGCCAGCAGCCAAGACCCGATCGGACCGCTGGCTTTCTTT.

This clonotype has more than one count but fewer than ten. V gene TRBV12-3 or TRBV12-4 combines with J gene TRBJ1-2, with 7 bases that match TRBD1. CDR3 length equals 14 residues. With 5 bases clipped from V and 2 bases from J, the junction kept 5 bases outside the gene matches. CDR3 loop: CASSPMTGNYGYTF. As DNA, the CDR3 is TGTGCCAGCAGTCCCATGACAGGGAACTATGGCTACACCTTC.

This CDR3 reads CSVGSSLEKLFF. The CDR3 DNA reads as TGCAGCGTTGGGAGTAGTCTTGAAAAACTGTTTTTT. V usage is TRBV29-1 and J usage is TRBJ1-4; D unclear. This CDR3 comprises 12 residues. V was clipped by 4 bases and J by 7 bases, with 10 bases between them. CDR1 and CDR2 from the germline V gene are SQVTM and ANQGSEA. Drawing the rest from reference TRBV29-1 and TRBJ1-4, the complete variable domain is SAVISQKPSRDICQRGTSLTIQCQVDSQVTMMFWYRQQPGQSLTLIATANQGSEATYESGFVIDKFPISRPNLTFSTLTVSNMSPEDSSIYLCSVGSSLEKLFFGSGTQLSVL.

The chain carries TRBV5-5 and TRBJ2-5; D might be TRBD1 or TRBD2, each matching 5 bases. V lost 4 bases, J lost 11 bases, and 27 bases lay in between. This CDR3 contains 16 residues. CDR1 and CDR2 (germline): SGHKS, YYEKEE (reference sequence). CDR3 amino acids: CASSPRGTIFYNEQYF. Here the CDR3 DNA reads TGTGCCAGCAGCCCGAGGGGTACAATCTTCTACAATGAGCAGTACTTC.